The subject of this entry is one T cell receptor (beta chain). Its antigen is not known. This specimen comes from a study of T cell responses to AZD1222 COVID-19 vaccine. General study results and limits: It should be noted that donors were predominantly white British and more often female, and clonal diversity was possibly underestimated.

The CDR3 contains 14 residues. Trimming cost V 5 bases and J 5 bases, with 13 bases left between them. Germline values: CDR1 SNHLY, CDR2 FYNNEI. Sequenced by immunoSEQ multiplex PCR; TCRdb stores in-frame clones only, minus some. This sample has 150,000 to 200,000 clones, with more than 85% found just once. Analysis merged second doses at about 4 or about 12 weeks. The source of this sequence is an adult who received the AZD1222 COVID-19 vaccine. The V and J genes are TRBV2 and TRBJ1-5; D gene ambiguous. The sample here was peripheral blood, taken 28 days after the second AZD1222 dose. CDR3 amino acids: CASSRDRADQPQHF. The CDR3 DNA sequence: TGTGCCAGCAGTCGGGATAGGGCAGATCAGCCCCAGCATTTT. Full variable domain (missing parts from reference TRBV2 and TRBJ1-5): EPEVTQTPSHQVTQMGQEVILRCVPISNHLYFYWYRQILGQKVEFLVSFYNNEISEKSEIFDDQFSVERPDGSNFTLKIRSTKLEDSAMYFCASSRDRADQPQHFGDGTRLSIL.